The 9 T cell receptor beta chains below were found in one sample sequenced in a study of cytomegalovirus exposure and HLA in healthy donors. The PCR ran on 60 Vbeta and 13 Jbeta primers. The method was immunoSEQ multiplex PCR; TCRdb's version includes in-frame clones alone and lacks a portion of them. This sample carries 130,000 or so clones, about three fifths of them seen once, and the ten largest clones take less than 9%. The sequenced sample was PBMCs. The receptors were gathered from a woman aged 40 to 50 in good health and CMV-seropositive.

Only a few counts were recorded for this clone. This chain links TRBV6-1 with TRBJ1-6, with TRBD1 as a possible D gene (6 bases). This CDR3 has 18 amino acids. Germline CDR1 is MNHNS and CDR2 is SASEGT. The V gene lost 3 bases and the J gene lost 13 bases, with 28 bases spanning the gap. The CDR3 loop is CASSEAPGGGARTNPLHF. The CDR3 DNA reads as TGTGCCAGCAGTGAGGCCCCTGGGGGGGGCGCACGGACGAATCCCCTCCACTTT.

This clone has just a few counts. CDR3 nucleotides: TGTGCCAGCAGCCAGTACAGCTTTAACACTGAAGCTTTCTTT. Amino acid sequence: CASSQYSFNTEAFF. The genes are TRBV5-6 and TRBJ1-1, with D hard to call. CDR3 length equals 14 residues. Germline loops: CDR1 SGHDT, CDR2 YYEEEE. The V gene lost 4 bases and the J gene lost 2 bases, with 12 bases spanning the gap.

The J gene is TRBJ2-2, the V gene TRBV19; 10 nucleotides align to TRBD2. J gave up 6 bases and V 7 bases, and 8 bases lay outside the gene matches. CDR1 and CDR2 (germline): LNHDA, SQIVND (reference sequence). The CDR3 contains 15 residues. The CDR3 nucleotides are TGTGCCAGTACTGTAGCGGGGGGCCCCCCCGGGGAGCTGTTTTTT. This translates into CASTVAGGPPGELFF.

This sequence joins TRBV5-6 and TRBJ2-7, with 7 positions matching TRBD1. Germline V lookup: CDR1 SGHDT, CDR2 YYEEEE. This CDR3 is 11 amino acids long. J gave up 9 bases and V 6 bases, and 6 bases lay outside the gene matches. DNA for the CDR3: TGTGCCAGCACTCGACAGGGAGTGCAGTACTTC. Protein product: CASTRQGVQYF. Drawing the rest from reference TRBV5-6 and TRBJ2-7, the complete variable domain is DAGVTQSPTHLIKTRGQQVTLRCSPKSGHDTVSWYQQALGQGPQFIFQYYEEEERQRGNFPDRFSGHQFPNYSSELNVNALLLGDSALYLCASTRQGVQYFGPGTRLTVT.

J is TRBJ2-1 and V is TRBV5-6, with D tentatively TRBD1 (5 bases). Trimming took off 0 bases at V and 9 bases at J, with 10 bases between the two ends. Germline CDR1 reads SGHDT; CDR2 reads YYEEEE. The CDR3 has 13 residues. CDR3 DNA sequence: TGTGCCAGCAGCTTGGGGGGCAGGGTTGAGCAGTTCTTC. Translating it yields CASSLGGRVEQFF.

The V call is TRBV4-1, the J call TRBJ2-2; 10 bases map to TRBD2. With V trimmed by 5 bases and J by 3 bases, 3 bases remained unmatched. The CDR3 totals 15 residues. Per the germline V gene, CDR1 is MGHRA and CDR2 is YSYEKL. This chain's CDR3 is CASSTLAGDTGELFF. DNA of the CDR3: TGCGCCAGCAGCACCCTAGCGGGAGACACCGGGGAGCTGTTTTTT.

The chain carries TRBV4-2 and TRBJ2-1; 15 bases agree with TRBD2. V lost 0 bases, J lost 7 bases, and 4 bases stayed unmatched. Germline assignment: CDR1 LGHNA and CDR2 YNFKEQ. There are 17 residues in the CDR3. The CDR3 nucleotides read TGTGCCAGCAGCCAAGATGGACTAGCGGGAGGGCGTAATGAGCAGTTCTTC. Protein product: CASSQDGLAGGRNEQFF.

The chain employs TRBV19 and TRBJ2-3; D remains ambiguous. V was clipped by 2 bases and J by 0 bases, with 21 bases between them. The CDR3 is 19 amino acids. Germline V lookup: CDR1 LNHDA, CDR2 SQIVND (reference sequence). The CDR3 nucleotides read TGTGCCAGTAGTATACAAGCAGGCCAACCCCGCATTAGCACAGATACGCAGTATTTT. It is translated as CASSIQAGQPRISTDTQYF.

The sample holds a few counts of this clone. The chain carries TRBV9 and TRBJ1-2; TRBD1 aligns across 7 bases. V lost 6 bases to trimming and J lost 4 bases; unmatched junction nucleotides: 6. Germline CDR1 reads SGDLS; CDR2 reads YYNGEE. The CDR3 loop spans 13 amino acids. CDR3 region: CASTEGAGYGYTF. In DNA, the CDR3 is TGTGCCAGCACCGAGGGGGCAGGCTATGGCTACACCTTC.